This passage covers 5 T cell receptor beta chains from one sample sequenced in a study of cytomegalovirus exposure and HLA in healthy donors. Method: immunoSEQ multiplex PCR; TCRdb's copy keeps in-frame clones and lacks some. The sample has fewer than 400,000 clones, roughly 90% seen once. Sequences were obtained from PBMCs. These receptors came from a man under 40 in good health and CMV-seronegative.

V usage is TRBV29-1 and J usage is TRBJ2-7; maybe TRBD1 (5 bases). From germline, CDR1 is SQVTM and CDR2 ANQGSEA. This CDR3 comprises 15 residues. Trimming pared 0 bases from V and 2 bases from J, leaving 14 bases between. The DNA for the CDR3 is TGCAGCGTTGAAGATCCGTCGACAGTTACCTACGAGCAGTACTTC. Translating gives CSVEDPSTVTYEQYF.

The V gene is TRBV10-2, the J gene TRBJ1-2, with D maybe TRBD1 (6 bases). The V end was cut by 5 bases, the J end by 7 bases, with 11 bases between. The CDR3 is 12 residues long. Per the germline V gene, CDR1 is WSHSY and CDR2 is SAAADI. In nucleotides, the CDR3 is TGCGCCAGCAGTTCGGACAGAACTGGCTACACCTTC. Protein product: CASSSDRTGYTF.

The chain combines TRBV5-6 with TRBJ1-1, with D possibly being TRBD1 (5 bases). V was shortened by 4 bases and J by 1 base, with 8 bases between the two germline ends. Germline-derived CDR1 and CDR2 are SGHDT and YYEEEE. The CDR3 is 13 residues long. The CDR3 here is CASSHTGNTEAFF. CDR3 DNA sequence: TGTGCCAGCAGCCATACAGGGAACACTGAAGCTTTCTTT.

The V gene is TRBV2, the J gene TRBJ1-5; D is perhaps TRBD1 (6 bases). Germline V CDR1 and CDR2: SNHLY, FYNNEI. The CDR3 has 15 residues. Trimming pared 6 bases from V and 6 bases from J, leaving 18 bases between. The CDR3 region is CASRAGVWASQPQHF. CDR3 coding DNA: TGTGCCAGCAGGGCAGGGGTATGGGCCAGTCAGCCCCAGCATTTT. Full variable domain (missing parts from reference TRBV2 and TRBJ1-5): EPEVTQTPSHQVTQMGQEVILRCVPISNHLYFYWYRQILGQKVEFLVSFYNNEISEKSEIFDDQFSVERPDGSNFTLKIRSTKLEDSAMYFCASRAGVWASQPQHFGDGTRLSIL.

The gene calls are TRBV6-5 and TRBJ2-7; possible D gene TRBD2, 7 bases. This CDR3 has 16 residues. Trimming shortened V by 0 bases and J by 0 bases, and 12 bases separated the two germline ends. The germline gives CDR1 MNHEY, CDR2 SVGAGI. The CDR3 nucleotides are TGTGCCAGCAGTTACTCTCGGGGGGCCAGCTCCTACGAGCAGTACTTC. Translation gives CASSYSRGASSYEQYF.